The entry that follows covers one T cell receptor beta chain sequence. As yet, its antigen is unknown. This entry belongs to a study of T cells in Graves' hyperthyroidism and ophthalmopathy. Study-wide points: The model made its ophthalmopathy prediction, and onset followed a median around 6.9 months later.

Using RNA transcripts as the source, TCR beta CDR3 regions were amplified. The primer set for the first-round RT-PCR of the TCR CDR3 was HTBI. MiXCR was run by TCRdb on the multiplex PCR reads, yielding one entry per CDR3 protein. The sample has under 400,000 distinct CDR3 sequences; 15% to 17% are singletons. Sequencing input: blood. This clonotype originated in a woman under 30 with Graves' hyperthyroidism that later progressed to Graves' ophthalmopathy.

The DNA for the CDR3 is TGTGCCACCAGTGGAAGCCCACCCACAGATACGCAGTATTTT. This encodes CATSGSPPTDTQYF. The rearrangement joins TRBV24-1 to TRBJ2-3; no reliable D call. This CDR3 contains 14 residues. Germline CDR1 is KGHDR and CDR2 is SFDVKD. Trimming took 5 bases from V and 2 from J, leaving 10 bases between them.